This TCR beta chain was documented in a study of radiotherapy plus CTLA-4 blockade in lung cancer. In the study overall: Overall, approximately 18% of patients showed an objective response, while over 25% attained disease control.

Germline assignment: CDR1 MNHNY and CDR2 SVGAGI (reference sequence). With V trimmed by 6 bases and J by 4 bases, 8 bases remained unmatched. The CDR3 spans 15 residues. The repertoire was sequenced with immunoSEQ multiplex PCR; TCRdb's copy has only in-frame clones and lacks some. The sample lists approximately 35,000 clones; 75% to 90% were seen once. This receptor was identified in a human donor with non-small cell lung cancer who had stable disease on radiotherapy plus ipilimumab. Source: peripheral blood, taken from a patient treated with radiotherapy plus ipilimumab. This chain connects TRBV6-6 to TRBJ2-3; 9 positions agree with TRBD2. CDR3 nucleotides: TGTGCCAGCAGGGTAGCGGGAGACGGGGCAGATACGCAGTATTTT. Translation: CASRVAGDGADTQYF.